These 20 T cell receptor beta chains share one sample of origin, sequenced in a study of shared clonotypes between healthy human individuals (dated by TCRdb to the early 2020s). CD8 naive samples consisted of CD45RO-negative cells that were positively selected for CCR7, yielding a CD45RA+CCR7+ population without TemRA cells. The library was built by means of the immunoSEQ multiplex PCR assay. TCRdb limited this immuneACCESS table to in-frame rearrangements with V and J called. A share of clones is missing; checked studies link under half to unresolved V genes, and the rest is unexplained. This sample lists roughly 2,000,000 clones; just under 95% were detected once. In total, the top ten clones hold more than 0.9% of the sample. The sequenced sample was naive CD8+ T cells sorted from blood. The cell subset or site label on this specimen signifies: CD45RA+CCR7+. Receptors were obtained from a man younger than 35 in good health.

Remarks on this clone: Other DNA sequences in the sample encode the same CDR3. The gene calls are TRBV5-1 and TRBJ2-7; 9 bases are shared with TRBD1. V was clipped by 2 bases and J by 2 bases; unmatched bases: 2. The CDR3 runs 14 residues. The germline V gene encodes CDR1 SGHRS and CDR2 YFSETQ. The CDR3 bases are TGCGCCAGCAGCTTCACAGGGGGCCCCTACGAGCAGTACTTC. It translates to CASSFTGGPYEQYF.

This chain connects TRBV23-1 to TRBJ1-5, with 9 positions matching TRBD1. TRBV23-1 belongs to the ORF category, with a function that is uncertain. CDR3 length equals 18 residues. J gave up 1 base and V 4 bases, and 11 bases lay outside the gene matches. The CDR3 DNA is TGCGCCAGCAGTCTTACCGGGACAGGGAAATTGAGCAATCAGCCCCAGCATTTT. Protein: CASSLTGTGKLSNQPQHF.

Here the CDR3 reads CASSSDHSKGGPLDTQYF. The CDR3 DNA reads TGTGCCAGCAGCTCCGACCACTCCAAGGGGGGGCCCCTAGATACGCAGTATTTT. V and J are TRBV7-9 and TRBJ2-3, with D possibly TRBD2 on 7 matching bases. The germline V and J ends were trimmed by 4 bases and 5 bases, with 25 bases remaining between them. The CDR3 extends over 18 amino acids. CDR1 and CDR2 from the germline V gene are SEHNR and FQNEAQ (reference sequence).

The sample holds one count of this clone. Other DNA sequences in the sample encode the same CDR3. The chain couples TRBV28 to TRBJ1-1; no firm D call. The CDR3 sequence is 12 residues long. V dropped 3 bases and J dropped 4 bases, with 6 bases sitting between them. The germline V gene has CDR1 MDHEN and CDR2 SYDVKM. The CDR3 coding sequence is TGTGCCAGCAGTTTTTGGGGCACTGAAGCTTTCTTT. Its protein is CASSFWGTEAFF.

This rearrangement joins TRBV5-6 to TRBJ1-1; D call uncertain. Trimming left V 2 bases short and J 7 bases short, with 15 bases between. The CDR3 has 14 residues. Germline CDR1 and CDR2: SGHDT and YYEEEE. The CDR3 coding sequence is TGTGCCAGCAGCTTCTCCCAGGACCCTTTTGAAGCTTTCTTT. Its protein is CASSFSQDPFEAFF.

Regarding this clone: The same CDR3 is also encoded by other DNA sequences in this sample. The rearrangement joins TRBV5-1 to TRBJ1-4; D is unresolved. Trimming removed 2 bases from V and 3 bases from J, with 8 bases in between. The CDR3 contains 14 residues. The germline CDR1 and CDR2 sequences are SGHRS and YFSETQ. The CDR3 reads CASSLAGSNEKLFF. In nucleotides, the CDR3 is TGCGCCAGCAGCTTAGCCGGATCTAATGAAAAACTGTTTTTT.

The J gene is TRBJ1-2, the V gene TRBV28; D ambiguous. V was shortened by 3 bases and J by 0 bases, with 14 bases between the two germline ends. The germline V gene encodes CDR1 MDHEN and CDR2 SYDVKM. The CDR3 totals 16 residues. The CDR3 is CASSFFGESANYGYTF. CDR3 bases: TGTGCCAGCAGTTTTTTTGGGGAGTCCGCTAACTATGGCTACACCTTC.

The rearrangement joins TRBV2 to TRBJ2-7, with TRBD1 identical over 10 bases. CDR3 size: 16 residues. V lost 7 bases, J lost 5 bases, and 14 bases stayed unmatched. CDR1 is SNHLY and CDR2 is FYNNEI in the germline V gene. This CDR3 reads CASILPPGQGLDEQYF. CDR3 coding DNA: TGTGCCAGCATCCTCCCCCCGGGACAGGGGTTGGACGAGCAGTACTTC.

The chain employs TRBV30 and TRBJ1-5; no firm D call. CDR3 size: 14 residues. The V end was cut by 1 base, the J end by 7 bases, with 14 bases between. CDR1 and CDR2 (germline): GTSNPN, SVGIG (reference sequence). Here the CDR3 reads CAWSELGNEQPQHF. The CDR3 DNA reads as TGTGCCTGGAGTGAATTGGGGAACGAACAGCCCCAGCATTTT.

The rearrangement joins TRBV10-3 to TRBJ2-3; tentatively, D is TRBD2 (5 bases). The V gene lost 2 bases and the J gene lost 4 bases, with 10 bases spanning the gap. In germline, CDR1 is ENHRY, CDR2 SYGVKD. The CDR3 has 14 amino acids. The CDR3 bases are TGTGCCATCAGTGAGGCCGGGGTTTCAGATACGCAGTATTTT. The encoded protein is CAISEAGVSDTQYF.

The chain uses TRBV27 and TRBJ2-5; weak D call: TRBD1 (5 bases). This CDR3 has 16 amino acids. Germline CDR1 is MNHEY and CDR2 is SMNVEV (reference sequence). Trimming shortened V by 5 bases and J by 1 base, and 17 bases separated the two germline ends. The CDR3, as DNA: TGTGCCAGCAGTGAAGGGGTTTGGGGCAGCCAAGAGACCCAGTACTTC. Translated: CASSEGVWGSQETQYF.

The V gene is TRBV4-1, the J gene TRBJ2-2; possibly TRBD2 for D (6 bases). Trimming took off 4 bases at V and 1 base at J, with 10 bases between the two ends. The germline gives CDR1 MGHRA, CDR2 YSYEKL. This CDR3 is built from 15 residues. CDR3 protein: CASSRGTVNTGELFF. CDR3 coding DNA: TGCGCCAGCAGCCGCGGGACGGTGAACACCGGGGAGCTGTTTTTT.

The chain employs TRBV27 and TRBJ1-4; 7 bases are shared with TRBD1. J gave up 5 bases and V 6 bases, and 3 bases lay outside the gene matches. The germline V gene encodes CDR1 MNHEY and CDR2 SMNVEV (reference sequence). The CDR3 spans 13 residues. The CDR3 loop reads CASRGTVNEKLFF. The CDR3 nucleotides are TGTGCCAGCAGAGGGACAGTGAATGAAAAACTGTTTTTT.

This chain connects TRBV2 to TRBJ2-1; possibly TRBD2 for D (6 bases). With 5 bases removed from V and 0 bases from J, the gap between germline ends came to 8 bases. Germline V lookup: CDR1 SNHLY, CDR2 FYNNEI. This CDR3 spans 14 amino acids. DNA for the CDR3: TGTGCCAGCAGTAGCGGGTTCTCCTACAATGAGCAGTTCTTC. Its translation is CASSSGFSYNEQFF.

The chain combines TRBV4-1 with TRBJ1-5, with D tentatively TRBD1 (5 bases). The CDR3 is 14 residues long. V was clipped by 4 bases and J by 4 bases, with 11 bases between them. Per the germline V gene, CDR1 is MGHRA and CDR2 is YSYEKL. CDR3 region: CASSPGTANQPQHF. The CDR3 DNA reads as TGCGCCAGCAGCCCCGGGACGGCGAATCAGCCCCAGCATTTT.

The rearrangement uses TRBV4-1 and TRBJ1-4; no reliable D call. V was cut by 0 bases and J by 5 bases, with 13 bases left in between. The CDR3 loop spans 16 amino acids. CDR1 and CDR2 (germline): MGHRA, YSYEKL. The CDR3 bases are TGCGCCAGCAGCCAAGATCCAGGAGGGATAAATGAAAAACTGTTTTTT. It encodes CASSQDPGGINEKLFF.

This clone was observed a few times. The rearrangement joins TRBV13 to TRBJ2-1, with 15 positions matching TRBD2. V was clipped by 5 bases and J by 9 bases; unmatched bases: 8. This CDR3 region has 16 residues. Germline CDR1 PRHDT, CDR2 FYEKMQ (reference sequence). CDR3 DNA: TGTGCCAGCAGCCCCCAGGGACTAGCGGGAGGAGGTGAGCAGTTCTTC. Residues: CASSPQGLAGGGEQFF. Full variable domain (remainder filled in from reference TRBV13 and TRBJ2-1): AAGVIQSPRHLIKEKRETATLKCYPIPRHDTVYWYQQGPGQDPQFLISFYEKMQSDKGSIPDRFSAQQFSDYHSELNMSSLELGDSALYFCASSPQGLAGGGEQFFGPGTRLTVL.

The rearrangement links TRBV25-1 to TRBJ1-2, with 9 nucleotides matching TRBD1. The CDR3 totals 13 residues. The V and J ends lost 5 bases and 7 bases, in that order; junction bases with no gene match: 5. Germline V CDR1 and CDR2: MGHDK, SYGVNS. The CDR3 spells CASSLQGAGGYTF. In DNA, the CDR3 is TGTGCCAGCAGTCTACAGGGGGCGGGTGGCTACACCTTC.

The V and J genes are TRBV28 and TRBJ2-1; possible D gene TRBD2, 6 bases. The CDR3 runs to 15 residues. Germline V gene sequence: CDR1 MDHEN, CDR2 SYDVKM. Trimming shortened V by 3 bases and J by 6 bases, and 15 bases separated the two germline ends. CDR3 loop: CASSFQAGTRNEQFF. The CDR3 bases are TGTGCCAGCAGTTTTCAAGCGGGCACTCGCAATGAGCAGTTCTTC.

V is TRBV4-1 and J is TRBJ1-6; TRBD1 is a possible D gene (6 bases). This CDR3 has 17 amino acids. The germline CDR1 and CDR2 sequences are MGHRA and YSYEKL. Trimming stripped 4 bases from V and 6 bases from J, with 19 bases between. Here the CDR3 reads CASSPQGQGLSNSPLHF. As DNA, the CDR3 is TGCGCCAGCAGCCCCCAGGGGCAGGGCTTGAGTAATTCACCCCTCCACTTT.